Each of the 17 T cell receptor beta chains below was sequenced from the same sample in a study of T cells in Graves' hyperthyroidism and ophthalmopathy. Amplification yielded TCR beta CDR3 regions, with RNA transcripts as the source. With the HTBI primer set, the TCR CDR3 went through a first round of RT-PCR. In TCRdb, the multiplex PCR reads were re-called with MiXCR into one record per CDR3 protein. The table records about 600,000 distinct CDR3 sequences, approximately 15% of them present only once. The sample consisted of blood. Source of these receptors: a woman between 18 and 30 years old with Graves' ophthalmopathy.

In this sample, this clonotype turned up many times. The CDR3 here is CASSQDRSSVDTGELFF. DNA for the CDR3: TGCGCCAGCAGCCAAGATCGAAGTAGCGTCGACACCGGGGAGCTGTTTTTT. V and J are TRBV4-1 and TRBJ2-2; weak D call: TRBD2 (5 bases). The length of the CDR3 is 17 residues. The V end lost 0 bases, the J end lost 3 bases, and 14 bases lay between the germline ends. Germline-derived CDR1 and CDR2 are MGHRA and YSYEKL.

This clonotype was counted many times. The gene calls are TRBV24-1 and TRBJ2-1; 9 bases are a match to TRBD1. Germline assignment: CDR1 KGHDR and CDR2 SFDVKD. V was pared by 6 bases and J by 3 bases, with 5 bases of the junction left unmatched. This CDR3 is 15 amino acids long. CDR3 sequence reads: CATSKGQGLYNEQFF. CDR3 sequence (DNA): TGTGCCACCAGTAAGGGACAGGGTCTCTACAATGAGCAGTTCTTC.

The table lists this clonotype with many counts. The rearrangement uses TRBV7-3 and TRBJ2-3; 11 positions agree with TRBD2. CDR1 is SGHTA and CDR2 is FQGTGA in the germline V gene. J gave up 4 bases and V 6 bases, and 9 bases lay outside the gene matches. CDR3 size: 16 residues. The CDR3 DNA sequence: TGTGCCAGCAGTCTGACTAGCGGGGCAGGGGCAGATACGCAGTATTTT. Its translation is CASSLTSGAGADTQYF.

The V and J genes are TRBV20-1 and TRBJ2-1; 9 nucleotides match TRBD2. The V and J ends lost 1 base and 0 bases, in that order; junction bases with no gene match: 4. CDR3 size: 16 residues. Germline lookup yields CDR1 DFQATT and CDR2 SNEGSKA (reference sequence). The chain's CDR3 is CSARALLAGSYNEQFF. The CDR3 nucleotides are TGCAGTGCTAGAGCCCTACTAGCGGGCTCCTACAATGAGCAGTTCTTC.

Many counts were recorded for this clonotype. The J gene is TRBJ2-2, the V gene TRBV12-3 or TRBV12-4; no definite D call. V lost 6 bases and J lost 6, with 14 bases in between. The CDR3 runs to 14 residues. CDR3 residues: CASSRATVAGELFF. As DNA, the CDR3 is TGTGCCAGCAGCCGTGCTACAGTCGCCGGGGAGCTGTTTTTT.

This clonotype appeared many times. This sequence joins TRBV29-1 and TRBJ2-7; 7 bases match TRBD1. Germline CDR1 reads SQVTM; CDR2 reads ANQGSEA. Trimming removed 3 bases from V and 1 base from J; junction bases left unmatched: 3. The CDR3 extends over 13 amino acids. CDR3 residues: CSVERQGSYEQYF. The CDR3 DNA follows: TGCAGCGTTGAGAGACAGGGTTCCTACGAGCAGTACTTC.

The chain carries TRBV4-1 and TRBJ2-5, with TRBD1 identical over 8 bases. The V and J ends lost 1 base and 3 bases, in that order; junction bases with no gene match: 1. CDR3 size: 14 residues. CDR1 is MGHRA, CDR2 YSYEKL, per germline. The CDR3 sequence: CASSQVDREETQYF. The CDR3, as DNA: TGCGCCAGCAGCCAAGTGGACAGGGAAGAGACCCAGTACTTC.

Regarding this clonotype: Given a much more abundant clone one base away, this may be a read error. The CDR3 coding sequence is TGTGCCAGCAGTTTACGGCCTTTCCGGCCTAGCACAGATACGCAGTATTTT. Its translation: CASSLRPFRPSTDTQYF. The rearrangement joins TRBV12-3 or TRBV12-4 to TRBJ2-3; D not resolved. This CDR3 contains 17 residues. With 2 bases removed from V and 0 bases from J, the gap between germline ends came to 15 bases.

This clonotype was detected many times. One junction end disagrees with the germline gene, perhaps due to a read error. The genes are TRBV5-1 and TRBJ1-5; a possible D gene is TRBD1 (6 bases). The CDR3 has 15 amino acids. CDR1 and CDR2 from the germline V gene are SGHRS and YFSETQ. The CDR3, as DNA: TGTGCCAGCAGTTTAGGGGGGGAAGGGAATCAGCCCCAGCATTTT. Protein product: CASSLGGEGNQPQHF.

This sequence joins TRBV18 and TRBJ2-1; possibly TRBD2 for D (5 bases). Germline V gene sequence: CDR1 KGHSH, CDR2 LQKENI. The CDR3 has 16 amino acids. Between the trimmed V and J ends, which lost 1 base and 8 bases, there was a span of 18 bases. DNA for the CDR3: TGTGCCAGCTCACCACAAGTGGACCGAGGGATGCATGAGCAGTTCTTC. Protein sequence: CASSPQVDRGMHEQFF.

This sequence joins TRBV6-5 and TRBJ2-3; 10 positions agree with TRBD2. The trim removed 2 bases at V and 1 base at J, leaving 9 bases unmatched. The CDR3 is made up of 18 amino acids. Germline CDR1 is MNHEY and CDR2 is SVGAGI. In DNA, the CDR3 is TGTGCCAGCAGTTACCCGCCCACTAGCGGGATTGGCACAGATACGCAGTATTTT. This codes for CASSYPPTSGIGTDTQYF.

The table lists this clonotype with many counts. The chain links TRBV12-3 or TRBV12-4 to TRBJ1-1; 7 positions agree with TRBD1. V trimming: 6 bases; J trimming: 6 bases; junction bases outside the gene matches: 7. This CDR3 has 13 residues. The CDR3 bases are TGTGCCAGCAGCATCGAGGGGGCCTCTGAAGCTTTCTTT. Translation gives CASSIEGASEAFF.

This rearrangement joins TRBV6-6 to TRBJ2-7; TRBD1 aligns across 7 bases. The CDR3 sequence is 14 residues long. From germline, CDR1 is MNHNY and CDR2 SVGAGI (reference sequence). V shed 2 bases and J 5 bases; nucleotides not matched to a gene: 6. CDR3 sequence reads: CASSYPGTAHEQYF. As DNA, the CDR3 is TGTGCCAGCAGTTACCCGGGGACAGCTCACGAGCAGTACTTC.

The chain joins TRBV19 to TRBJ2-4; tentative D call: TRBD2 (5 bases). In germline, CDR1 is LNHDA, CDR2 SQIVND (reference sequence). The CDR3 extends over 12 amino acids. The V gene lost 6 bases and the J gene lost 5 bases, with 8 bases spanning the gap. CDR3: CASRDYENIQYF. CDR3 nucleotide sequence: TGTGCCAGTAGAGACTACGAAAACATTCAGTACTTC. Complete variable domain (other parts from reference TRBV19 and TRBJ2-4): DGGITQSPKYLFRKEGQNVTLSCEQNLNHDAMYWYRQDPGQGLRLIYYSQIVNDFQKGDIAEGYSVSREKKESFPLTVTSAQKNPTAFYLCASRDYENIQYFGAGTRLSVL.

The rearrangement joins TRBV6-1 to TRBJ1-2, with 8 nucleotides matching TRBD1. Trimming took 6 bases from V and 4 from J; bases not matched to a gene: 13. Germline assignment: CDR1 MNHNS and CDR2 SASEGT. The CDR3 runs 16 residues. CDR3 in amino acids: CASSRPGQGPGYGYTF. CDR3 nucleotides: TGTGCCAGCAGCCGACCCGGACAGGGCCCAGGCTATGGCTACACCTTC.

This clonotype was seen repeatedly, ten times or more. This chain joins TRBV12-3 or TRBV12-4 and TRBJ2-3; D call uncertain. CDR3 length: 13 amino acids. With 2 bases removed from V and 1 base from J, the gap between germline ends came to 4 bases. The DNA for the CDR3 is TGTGCCAGCAGTTTAAGGGGCACAGATACGCAGTATTTT. Translating gives CASSLRGTDTQYF.

This clonotype occurred many times. The chain joins TRBV12-3 or TRBV12-4 to TRBJ2-7; the D is unclear. Trimming shortened V by 5 bases and J by 5 bases, and 7 bases separated the two germline ends. The CDR3 is made up of 11 amino acids. CDR3 protein: CASSVIDEQYF. The CDR3 nucleotides are TGTGCCAGCAGTGTAATAGACGAGCAGTACTTC.